The rows below give T cell receptor beta chains drawn from one sample of a study of T-cell reconstitution after alpha-beta-depleted transplantation in children. Each CDR3 protein gets one entry after TCRdb re-called the PCR reads with MiXCR. There are about 78,000 distinct CDR3 sequences in the sample; 14% occur only once, and about 26% lies in the top ten. The source material was PBMCs, mostly from graft donor cells, sampled 180 days after TCRalphabeta/CD19-depleted stem cell transplant. These receptor sequences come from a male patient between 2 and 15 years old who had a stem cell transplant for acute lymphoblastic leukemia, so the T cells may come from the graft donor. Each CDR3 is given with its conserved first and last residue. The D gene is left open where the match is weak. Clone size is stated in some rows and not others, as once, few, many or a class when expanded.

>NA|NA|TRBV6-1|TRBJ2-7
TGTGCCAGCAGCCAGCTCAATAACTACGAGCAGTACTTC
CASSQLNNYEQYF
>many|NA|TRBV20-1|TRBJ2-5
TGCAGTGCTAGAGAGAGGAGGAGCCGGGCGTTTGAGACCCAGTACTTC
CSARERRSRAFETQYF
>NA|NA|TRBV5-1|TRBJ2-4
TGCGCCAGCAGTTTTGGGTCCCCAAACATTCAGTACTTC
CASSFGSPNIQYF
>few|NA|TRBV2|TRBJ1-2
TGTGCCACCTCAGGAGGTTTGGGCTATGGCTACACCTTC
CATSGGLGYGYTF
>few|NA|TRBV5-1|TRBJ1-1
TGCGCCAGCAGGCTCAGAGGCGAAGCTTTCTTT
CASRLRGEAFF
>few|TRBD2|TRBV24-1|TRBJ2-5
TGTGCCACCAGTGATCATAGCGGGAGGGCCGGTGAGACCCAGTACTTC
CATSDHSGRAGETQYF
>many|TRBD2|TRBV5-1|TRBJ2-1
TGCGCCAGCGAAGGGGGACTAGCGGGGGACAATGAGCAGTTCTTC
CASEGGLAGDNEQFF
>few|NA|TRBV28|TRBJ1-1
TGTGCCAGCAGTTTATGGGTCCCCAGGGGGAACACTGAAGCTTTCTTT
CASSLWVPRGNTEAFF
>NA|TRBD1|TRBV29-1|TRBJ1-1
TGCAGCGTTGAAGATCCGGGACAGGGGGCGAGGACTGAAGCTTTCTTT
CSVEDPGQGARTEAFF
>NA|TRBD1|TRBV12-3/TRBV12-4|TRBJ2-5
TGTGCCAGCAGTTTACGACAGGGGGCCCCCTTAGAGACCCAGTACTTC
CASSLRQGAPLETQYF
>many|TRBD2|TRBV27|TRBJ2-1
TGTGCCAGCAGTCCCCTTCTAGCGGGGGAGGGAGATGAGCAGTTCTTC
CASSPLLAGEGDEQFF
>few|NA|TRBV5-5|TRBJ1-4
TGTGCCAGCAGCTTGAAGGCTTGGGAGACAACTAATGAAAAACTGTTTTTT
CASSLKAWETTNEKLFF
>NA|NA|TRBV12-3/TRBV12-4|TRBJ1-1
TGTGCCAGCAGTCACAGGGCCCCCTTGAACACTGAAGCTTTCTTT
CASSHRAPLNTEAFF
>NA|NA|TRBV15|TRBJ2-2
TGTGCCACCAGCAGGACCCGGCGGGAGCTGTTTTTT
CATSRTRRELFF
>NA|NA|TRBV3-1|TRBJ2-5
TGTGCCAGCAGCCAAGGAGAGGGAAGTGGGACCCAGTACTTC
CASSQGEGSGTQYF
>NA|TRBD2|TRBV29-1|TRBJ2-5
TGCAGCGTTGAAGGAGGGCGCGGCTGGGGGGGAGGACAAGAGACCCAGTACTTC
CSVEGGRGWGGGQETQYF
>few|NA|TRBV7-7|TRBJ2-5
TGTGCCAGCAGCACCGGAACGAGAGGAGAGACCCAGTACTTC
CASSTGTRGETQYF
>few|TRBD1|TRBV5-1|TRBJ2-7
TGCGCCAGCAGTCTTCCGGACAGGTCCCCCTACGAGCAGTACTTC
CASSLPDRSPYEQYF
>once|NA|TRBV5-1|TRBJ2-1
TGCGCCAGCTCCGGTGGGGCGGAGCAGTTCTTC
CASSGGAEQFF
>many|TRBD1|TRBV7-9|TRBJ2-3
TGTGCCAGCAACCGACAGGGGACGTTCAGAGATACGCAGTATTTT
CASNRQGTFRDTQYF
>few|TRBD2|TRBV12-3/TRBV12-4|TRBJ2-7
TGTGCCAGCAGTCCCGGGACTAGCGTCTACGAGCAGTACTTC
CASSPGTSVYEQYF
>few|TRBD2|TRBV20-1|TRBJ2-4
TGCAGTGCCCGACTCACTGGCGGGAGGTACATTCAGTACTTC
CSARLTGGRYIQYF
>NA|NA|TRBV7-2|TRBJ2-1
TGTGCCAGCAGCTTAGACATCTACAATGAGCAGTTCTTC
CASSLDIYNEQFF
>many|NA|TRBV7-2|TRBJ2-7
TGTGCCAGCAGCTACTACCCCGATACGCTCCACTACGAGCAGTACTTC
CASSYYPDTLHYEQYF
>few|NA|TRBV6-2/TRBV6-3|TRBJ2-3
TGTGCCGGACAGATCTCCCGGGACTTCCTCACAGATACGCAGTATTTT
CAGQISRDFLTDTQYF
>NA|TRBD2|TRBV9|TRBJ2-5
TGTGCCAGCAGCGTTTTAGCGGGGCAAGAGACCCAGTACTTC
CASSVLAGQETQYF